The present TCR beta chain was sequenced within a study of T cell responses to AZD1222 COVID-19 vaccine. Overall study results and limits: Repertoire collection took place solely once the T cell response had peaked. Spike was spanned by vaccine-associated CD4 TCRs, which were dominant at 160-218 and 743-854.

As regards this clone: Its target is not known.

The table came from immunoSEQ multiplex PCR; TCRdb's copy has only in-frame clones and leaves some out. Among hundreds of thousands of clones listed, 93% were seen once. Germline V lookup: CDR1 MNHEY, CDR2 SVGAGI. With 0 bases removed from V and 4 bases from J, the gap between germline ends came to 9 bases. The CDR3 is made up of 15 amino acids. The receptor was isolated from an adult in good health. The rearrangement links TRBV6-5 to TRBJ2-2; no clear D. Material: peripheral blood, obtained on day 0 of MenACWY control vaccination. The CDR3 protein is CASSYSRRATGELFF. The CDR3 DNA reads as TGTGCCAGCAGTTACTCGAGAAGGGCCACCGGGGAGCTGTTTTTT.